The 29 T cell receptor beta chains below were found in one sample sequenced in a study of beta chain features in type 1 diabetes. Expressed TCRB transcripts got sequenced, as all isolated RNA was reverse transcribed. This table comes from immunoSEQ multiplex PCR, and its TCRdb copy is limited to in-frame clones, with some not included. This sample has 350,000 to 450,000 clones, with about 15% found just once. Source material: naive CD4+ T cells from blood. The origin of the receptors is a young man in good health.

This clone has just a few counts. V is TRBV29-1 and J is TRBJ2-1; 11 bases line up with TRBD1. V gave up 7 bases and J gave up 8 bases; unmatched junction bases: 10. The CDR3 length is 14 residues. Germline CDR1 reads SQVTM; CDR2 reads ANQGSEA. The CDR3, as DNA: TGCAGCGAATCCAAAGGACAGGGGGCTCATGAGCAGTTCTTC. It codes for CSESKGQGAHEQFF.

This sequence joins TRBV9 and TRBJ2-2; no clear D gene. CDR1 and CDR2 (germline): SGDLS, YYNGEE. V was cut by 0 bases and J by 8 bases, with 5 bases left in between. The CDR3 loop spans 12 amino acids. For the CDR3, the DNA is TGTGCCAGCAGCGTAGTATTGGGGGAGCTGTTTTTT. This sequence encodes CASSVVLGELFF.

The CDR3 coding sequence is TGCGCCAGCAGCCAAGGGTCCAGGACCGGGGAGCTGTTTTTT. This translates into CASSQGSRTGELFF. V and J are TRBV4-3 and TRBJ2-2; no definite D call. Deletions cut 1 base from V and 5 bases from J, with 8 bases between. The CDR3 consists of 14 residues. Germline V lookup: CDR1 LGHNA, CDR2 YSLEER.

V is TRBV5-1 and J is TRBJ2-3, with 12 nucleotides matching TRBD2. The CDR3 spans 17 residues. Germline V gene lookup returns CDR1 SGHRS and CDR2 YFSETQ. After removal of 6 bases from V and 5 bases from J, the junction contained 13 bases not matched to a gene. The DNA of the CDR3 is TGCGCCAGCACGGCCCGCCTAGCGGGAGGGCCGGGAGATACGCAGTATTTT. Translation gives CASTARLAGGPGDTQYF.

This clone was seen a handful of times. V and J are TRBV7-7 and TRBJ2-7; no clear D. This CDR3 is built from 16 residues. Trimming removed 5 bases from V and 6 bases from J, with 23 bases in between. Germline lookup yields CDR1 SSHAT and CDR2 FNYEAQ (reference sequence). The CDR3 is CASSPRLGDRSGEQYF. Here the CDR3 DNA reads TGTGCCAGCAGCCCGCGACTGGGCGACCGATCGGGCGAGCAGTACTTC.

This clone was found a few times. This rearrangement joins TRBV27 to TRBJ1-6; D gene uncertain. Germline-derived CDR1 and CDR2 are MNHEY and SMNVEV (reference sequence). The CDR3 is 16 amino acids. V lost 1 base, J lost 10 bases, and 17 bases lay in between. Written as DNA, the CDR3 is TGTGCCAGCAGTTTATGGAGTACCCTTCAATCCTCACCCCTCCACTTT. Protein product: CASSLWSTLQSSPLHF.

The chain uses TRBV6-1 and TRBJ2-3; D remains ambiguous. Per germline, CDR1 MNHNS and CDR2 SASEGT. Between the trimmed V and J ends, which lost 5 bases and 4 bases, there was a span of 10 bases. This CDR3 has 13 amino acids. CDR3 protein: CASSRSVADTQYF. As DNA, the CDR3 is TGTGCCAGCAGTAGATCGGTGGCAGATACGCAGTATTTT.

As concerns this clone: Distinct nucleotide sequences in the sample also encode this CDR3. The chain has TRBV5-1 and TRBJ2-3, with D tentatively TRBD2 (6 bases). CDR3 size: 13 residues. Germline assignment: CDR1 SGHRS and CDR2 YFSETQ. The V and J ends lost 0 bases and 6 bases respectively, with 8 bases between them. The CDR3 DNA reads as TGCGCCAGCAGCTTGGCGGGGAGGGATACGCAGTATTTT. Its protein product is CASSLAGRDTQYF.

This chain uses TRBV29-1 with TRBJ2-1; TRBD2 matches 11 bases. Germline-derived CDR1 and CDR2 are SQVTM and ANQGSEA. The junction had 4 bases not matched to a gene; V was cut back by 4 bases and J by 5 bases. This CDR3 is 14 amino acids long. In DNA form, the CDR3 reads TGCAGCGTTGGTCGACTAGCGGGGAACAATGAGCAGTTCTTC. It encodes CSVGRLAGNNEQFF.

The chain couples TRBV6-6 to TRBJ1-1; D unclear. The CDR3 is 11 amino acids. The V gene lost 6 bases and the J gene lost 1 base, with 3 bases spanning the gap. The germline CDR1 and CDR2 sequences are MNHNY and SVGAGI (reference sequence). CDR3 protein: CASRGNTEAFF. The CDR3 nucleotides read TGTGCCAGCAGAGGGAACACTGAAGCTTTCTTT.

This clone showed up just a few times. This chain uses TRBV6-5 with TRBJ1-6; TRBD1 is a possible D gene (5 bases). Germline values: CDR1 MNHEY, CDR2 SVGAGI. Trimming shortened V by 0 bases and J by 10 bases, and 16 bases separated the two germline ends. This CDR3 region has 16 residues. CDR3 protein: CASSYSRSRDLSPLHF. CDR3 DNA: TGTGCCAGCAGTTACTCCAGGAGCAGGGATCTCTCACCCCTCCACTTT.

The chain uses TRBV11-2 and TRBJ2-1, with no clear D. The CDR3 contains 16 residues. Germline V gene sequence: CDR1 SGHAT, CDR2 FQNNGV. V shed 2 bases and J shed 0 bases, with 11 bases lying between them. CDR3 protein: CASSLYHHSSYNEQFF. Written as DNA, the CDR3 is TGTGCCAGCAGCTTATACCATCATAGCTCCTACAATGAGCAGTTCTTC.

The chain has TRBV7-6 and TRBJ2-5; D not resolved. The CDR3 loop spans 14 amino acids. V dropped 3 bases and J dropped 4 bases, with 12 bases sitting between them. CDR1 and CDR2 (germline): SGHVS, FNYEAQ. Here the CDR3 DNA reads TGTGCCAGCAGCTTTGCAGTCACGTTAGAGACCCAGTACTTC. Its translation: CASSFAVTLETQYF. Based on the CDR3 plus reference TRBV7-6 and TRBJ2-5, the full variable domain is GAGVSQSPRYKVTKRGQDVALRCDPISGHVSLYWYRQALGQGPEFLTYFNYEAQQDKSGLPNDRFSAERPEGSISTLTIQRTEQRDSAMYRCASSFAVTLETQYFGPGTRLLVL.

The chain has TRBV6-5 and TRBJ2-5; D gene ambiguous. This CDR3 comprises 11 residues. The V gene lost 2 bases and the J gene lost 6 bases, with 4 bases spanning the gap. Germline CDR1 is MNHEY and CDR2 is SVGAGI. The CDR3 DNA sequence: TGTGCCAGCAGTTACGCGAAGACCCAGTACTTC. Translating gives CASSYAKTQYF.

In regard to this clone: The same CDR3 can be traced to other DNA sequences in this sample. The chain uses TRBV28 and TRBJ2-5, with no clear D. Per the germline V gene, CDR1 is MDHEN and CDR2 is SYDVKM. This CDR3 region has 10 residues. Trimming cost V 5 bases and J 2 bases, with 0 bases left between them. CDR3 DNA: TGTGCCAGCAGTCAAGAGACCCAGTACTTC. This translates into CASSQETQYF. The full variable domain, rest sourced from reference TRBV28 and TRBJ2-5, is DVKVTQSSRYLVKRTGEKVFLECVQDMDHENMFWYRQDPGLGLRLIYFSYDVKMKEKGDIPEGYSVSREKKERFSLILESASTNQTSMYLCASSQETQYFGPGTRLLVL.

This clone was counted a few times. One end of the junction varies from germline; a read error may be responsible. The V call is TRBV18, the J call TRBJ1-3; no definite D call. CDR3 size: 14 residues. Germline-derived CDR1 and CDR2 are KGHSH and LQKENI. CDR3: CASSPRGAGNTIYF. The CDR3 nucleotides are TGTGCCAGCTCTCCACGGGGAGCTGGAAACACCATATATTTT.

The chain carries TRBV7-6 and TRBJ2-1; 8 nucleotides align to TRBD1. Germline CDR1 SGHVS, CDR2 FNYEAQ. The CDR3 extends over 15 amino acids. V was pared by 2 bases and J by 3 bases, with 3 bases of the junction left unmatched. The DNA for the CDR3 is TGTGCCAGCAGCTTAACAGGGGGTAGCTACAATGAGCAGTTCTTC. This sequence encodes CASSLTGGSYNEQFF.

This clone has just a few counts. The chain joins TRBV7-2 to TRBJ2-3; 11 nucleotides match TRBD2. The germline CDR1 and CDR2 sequences are SGHTA and FQGNSA. The CDR3 sequence is 16 residues long. With 3 bases clipped from V and 7 bases from J, the junction kept 9 bases outside the gene matches. CDR3 loop: CASSFPGLAESNTQYF. CDR3 DNA: TGTGCCAGCAGCTTTCCGGGACTAGCGGAATCCAATACGCAGTATTTT. Variable domain in full (rest from reference TRBV7-2 and TRBJ2-3): GAGVSQSPSNKVTEKGKDVELRCDPISGHTALYWYRQSLGQGLEFLIYFQGNSAPDKSGLPSDRFSAERTGGSVSTLTIQRTQQEDSAVYLCASSFPGLAESNTQYFGPGTRLTVL.

This chain links TRBV7-2 with TRBJ2-5; D gene unclear. Germline-derived CDR1 and CDR2 are SGHTA and FQGNSA. The CDR3 covers 15 residues. V was clipped by 5 bases and J by 6 bases, with 19 bases between them. The CDR3 is CASSTASWSAKTQYF. For the CDR3, the DNA is TGTGCCAGCAGCACGGCGTCGTGGTCTGCAAAGACCCAGTACTTC.

The chain carries TRBV7-6 and TRBJ2-1; TRBD1 might be the D (5 bases). The germline CDR1 and CDR2 sequences are SGHVS and FNYEAQ. V gave up 5 bases and J gave up 5 bases, with 10 bases separating them. The CDR3 has 13 amino acids. CDR3: CASSKDIDNEQFF. For the CDR3, the DNA is TGTGCCAGCAGCAAGGACATAGACAATGAGCAGTTCTTC.

In DNA form, the CDR3 reads TGTGCCAGCAGCCAAGCCGGGCAAAGCGACAATGAGCAGTTCTTC. Its protein is CASSQAGQSDNEQFF. The chain couples TRBV4-2 to TRBJ2-1; D remains ambiguous. The germline V and J ends were trimmed by 1 base and 5 bases, with 12 bases remaining between them. Germline loops: CDR1 LGHNA, CDR2 YNFKEQ. The CDR3 is 15 amino acids.

The gene calls are TRBV7-2 and TRBJ2-5; TRBD2 agrees at 7 bases. The CDR3 is made up of 15 amino acids. From germline, CDR1 is SGHTA and CDR2 FQGNSA. With 1 base clipped from V and 2 bases from J, the junction kept 4 bases outside the gene matches. The CDR3 spells CASSLVSGPQETQYF. DNA for the CDR3: TGTGCCAGCAGCTTAGTTAGCGGGCCACAAGAGACCCAGTACTTC.

This clone turned up a few times. This chain links TRBV5-6 with TRBJ1-6; TRBD1 might be the D (5 bases). The V end was cut by 0 bases, the J end by 6 bases, with 7 bases between. Looked up from germline, CDR1 is SGHDT and CDR2 is YYEEEE. The CDR3 contains 14 residues. CDR3 sequence: CASSLGRANSPLHF. CDR3 bases: TGTGCCAGCAGCTTGGGCAGGGCTAATTCACCCCTCCACTTT.

This clone was recorded a few times. V gene TRBV2 combines with J gene TRBJ2-5, with D perhaps TRBD2 (5 bases). Germline V CDR1 and CDR2: SNHLY, FYNNEI. Trimming shortened V by 6 bases and J by 7 bases, and 9 bases separated the two germline ends. CDR3 length equals 11 residues. The CDR3 spells CASRARGTQYF. Here the CDR3 DNA reads TGTGCCAGCAGAGCCCGGGGGACCCAGTACTTC.

This clone was picked up a small number of times. The rearrangement joins TRBV30 to TRBJ2-1, with TRBD2 identical over 7 bases. Germline V gene lookup returns CDR1 GTSNPN and CDR2 SVGIG (reference sequence). The V segment lost 3 bases and the J segment 1 base; nucleotides outside the gene matches: 6. The CDR3 is 15 amino acids. CDR3 sequence (DNA): TGTGCCTGGAGCCCGGGCGGGAGTTCCTACAATGAGCAGTTCTTC. This encodes CAWSPGGSSYNEQFF.

This clone was found a few times. This chain joins TRBV29-1 and TRBJ1-2; 8 bases align to TRBD1. Germline loops: CDR1 SQVTM, CDR2 ANQGSEA. V shed 6 bases and J 0 bases; nucleotides not matched to a gene: 6. This CDR3 is built from 14 residues. The CDR3, as DNA: TGCAGCGTCCTCAGGGGGCCGACTAACTATGGCTACACCTTC. Residues: CSVLRGPTNYGYTF.

This clone was found a few times. V usage is TRBV6-5 and J usage is TRBJ2-1, with D perhaps TRBD2 (6 bases). CDR1 and CDR2 (germline): MNHEY, SVGAGI. The CDR3 extends over 14 amino acids. V lost 2 bases, J lost 4 bases, and 9 bases lay in between. The CDR3 nucleotides read TGTGCCAGCAGTTACCTGACTAGATACAATGAGCAGTTCTTC. Protein product: CASSYLTRYNEQFF.

The chain uses TRBV27 and TRBJ2-6; D is possibly TRBD1 (6 bases). Trimming cost V 3 bases and J 0 bases, with 15 bases left between them. The CDR3 has 18 amino acids. CDR1 MNHEY and CDR2 SMNVEV come from the germline V gene (reference sequence). DNA of the CDR3: TGTGCCAGCAGTTTGGGGCGGACAGTACGCTCTGGGGCCAACGTCCTGACTTTC. Protein sequence: CASSLGRTVRSGANVLTF. The full variable domain, its missing parts supplied by reference TRBV27 and TRBJ2-6, is EAQVTQNPRYLITVTGKKLTVTCSQNMNHEYMSWYRQDPGLGLRQIYYSMNVEVTDKGDVPEGYKVSRKEKRNFPLILESPSPNQTSLYFCASSLGRTVRSGANVLTFGAGSRLTVL.

This clone turned up a few times. The V gene is TRBV18, the J gene TRBJ1-5; possible D gene TRBD1, 5 bases. The CDR3 loop spans 13 amino acids. From germline, CDR1 is KGHSH and CDR2 LQKENI. The V and J ends lost 3 bases and 7 bases respectively, with 10 bases between them. CDR3 nucleotide sequence: TGTGCCAGCTCACCGGGGGGAGGACAGCCCCAGCATTTT. Translated, it gives CASSPGGGQPQHF.